The next 3 T cell receptor beta chains were all read from a single sample in a study of blood T cell repertoires in COVID-19. The repertoire was sequenced with immunoSEQ multiplex PCR; TCRdb's copy has only in-frame clones and lacks some. The sample has 140,000 to 150,000 clones; over 80% are singletons. The specimen was peripheral blood. The receptors stem from a woman aged 45-59 years with acute or convalescent COVID-19.

V usage is TRBV5-4 and J usage is TRBJ2-7, with 7 bases fitting TRBD1. V trimming: 4 bases; J trimming: 7 bases; junction bases outside the gene matches: 14. Germline V gives CDR1 SGHNT, CDR2 YYREEE (reference sequence). This CDR3 has 15 residues. CDR3 sequence: CASSQGTAIRREQYF. CDR3 bases: TGTGCCAGCAGCCAAGGGACAGCCATTAGGCGGGAGCAGTACTTC.

The count of this clone is one. The rearrangement joins TRBV5-4 to TRBJ1-4, with D possibly being TRBD1 (5 bases). V was pared by 1 base and J by 2 bases, with 12 bases between. This CDR3 is built from 16 residues. Germline CDR1 reads SGHNT; CDR2 reads YYREEE (reference sequence). The CDR3 sequence is CASSLKTASTNEKLFF. Here the CDR3 DNA reads TGTGCCAGCAGCTTGAAGACAGCTTCGACTAATGAAAAACTGTTTTTT.

Concerning this clone itself: The sample contains more than one DNA sequence encoding this CDR3. The chain has TRBV18 and TRBJ2-7; D call uncertain. The CDR3 contains 14 residues. The V gene lost 3 bases and the J gene lost 0 bases, with 9 bases spanning the gap. CDR1 is KGHSH and CDR2 is LQKENI in the germline V gene. The CDR3 is CASSPAPSSYEQYF. The CDR3 DNA reads as TGTGCCAGCTCACCGGCTCCCAGCTCCTACGAGCAGTACTTC.